This TCR beta chain appears in the sequencing data of a study of T cells in Graves' hyperthyroidism and ophthalmopathy. Template material for amplifying TCR beta CDR3 regions consisted of RNA transcripts. First-round RT-PCR with HTBI primers amplified the TCR CDR3 region. TCRdb redid the calling of the multiplex PCR reads with MiXCR, one entry per CDR3 protein. The table lists more than 550,000 distinct CDR3 sequences, approximately 18% of them singletons. V shed 4 bases and J shed 5 bases, with 12 bases lying between them. The CDR3 runs to 14 residues. As concerns this clonotype: The antigen is not known.

Researchers barred patients who had uncontrolled infection, other autoimmune disease, pregnancy or lactation. Overall study findings and caveats: Blood held most thyroid clonotypes expanded above 0.001 frequency.

Sequenced input: blood. The chain couples TRBV12-3 or TRBV12-4 to TRBJ1-5; D perhaps matches TRBD1 (5 bases). This receptor was taken from a woman between 45 and 60 years old with Graves' hyperthyroidism that later progressed to Graves' ophthalmopathy. CDR3 loop: CASSSETVDQPQHF. The DNA of the CDR3 is TGTGCCAGCAGTTCGGAGACAGTCGATCAGCCCCAGCATTTT.